The 32 T cell receptor beta chains below were found in one sample sequenced in a study of blood T cell repertoires in COVID-19 (dated by TCRdb to about 2020). The library was obtained by the immunoSEQ multiplex PCR assay. This immuneACCESS table, as held by TCRdb, lists in-frame sequences with V and J called but not all clones. Of the missing ones, under half trace to an unresolved V gene in checked studies; the others have no known cause. In all, the sample holds fewer than 200,000 clones, and around four fifths of those were seen once. Over 2% of the sample is taken by the ten largest. The sample comprised peripheral blood. These TCRs come from a woman aged 80 or older with acute or convalescent COVID-19.

The chain employs TRBV12-3 or TRBV12-4 and TRBJ1-6; D is undetermined. Between the trimmed V and J ends, which lost 3 bases and 10 bases, there was a span of 7 bases. The CDR3 has 12 amino acids. The CDR3 loop is CASSLRASPLHF. The CDR3 coding sequence is TGTGCCAGCAGTTTGCGGGCGTCACCCCTCCACTTT.

This chain joins TRBV28 and TRBJ2-5; D is unclear. Germline V gives CDR1 MDHEN, CDR2 SYDVKM. V was clipped by 3 bases and J by 3 bases, with 8 bases between them. The CDR3 runs to 13 residues. CDR3 bases: TGTGCCAGCAGTTTGGGCCCCGAAGAGACCCAGTACTTC. Its translation: CASSLGPEETQYF.

The V call is TRBV27, the J call TRBJ2-3, with TRBD2 identical over 7 bases. The CDR3 runs 15 residues. Germline CDR1 is MNHEY and CDR2 is SMNVEV (reference sequence). The trim removed 6 bases at V and 2 bases at J, leaving 8 bases unmatched. The CDR3 nucleotides read TGTGCCAGCAGGGATCTTAGCGGGCTCACAGATACGCAGTATTTT. Its protein product is CASRDLSGLTDTQYF.

The CDR3 nucleotides are TGTGCCAGCAGCTTAGGGGGGACAGGGGAAGAGACCCAGTACTTC. Translation gives CASSLGGTGEETQYF. V and J are TRBV11-2 and TRBJ2-5; 10 nucleotides line up with TRBD1. V was pared by 1 base and J by 3 bases, with 2 bases of the junction left unmatched. This CDR3 has 15 residues. Germline CDR1 and CDR2: SGHAT and FQNNGV.

This clone has a handful of counts. The V gene is TRBV6-2 or TRBV6-3, the J gene TRBJ2-7; D may be TRBD2 (5 bases). Germline loops: CDR1 MNHEY, CDR2 SVGEGT. Trimming cost V 5 bases and J 6 bases, with 14 bases left between them. The CDR3 consists of 13 residues. This chain's CDR3 is CASSASGFSEQYF. The CDR3 DNA reads as TGTGCCAGCAGTGCTTCGGGGTTTAGCGAGCAGTACTTC.

The V and J genes are TRBV7-6 and TRBJ2-1; D is uncertain. The CDR3 extends over 13 amino acids. Germline assignment: CDR1 SGHVS and CDR2 FNYEAQ. Trimming pared 2 bases from V and 5 bases from J, leaving 7 bases between. The CDR3 DNA reads as TGTGCCAGCAGCTTATTCCAGGACAATGAGCAGTTCTTC. It translates to CASSLFQDNEQFF.

The genes are TRBV5-5 and TRBJ2-7; D is possibly TRBD2 (5 bases). The CDR3 has 15 residues. Germline CDR1 is SGHKS and CDR2 is YYEKEE (reference sequence). V was pared by 0 bases and J by 4 bases, with 14 bases between. The CDR3 DNA reads TGTGCCAGCAGCTTGGAATCGGGGTCTAGTTACGAGCAGTACTTC. Protein sequence: CASSLESGSSYEQYF. The whole variable domain, remainder taken from reference TRBV5-5 and TRBJ2-7, is DAGVTQSPTHLIKTRGQQVTLRCSPISGHKSVSWYQQVLGQGPQFIFQYYEKEERGRGNFPDRFSARQFPNYSSELNVNALLLGDSALYLCASSLESGSSYEQYFGPGTRLTVT.

The V gene is TRBV25-1, the J gene TRBJ2-5; a weak D match, TRBD1 (6 bases). CDR3 size: 14 residues. Germline CDR1 reads MGHDK; CDR2 reads SYGVNS. V shed 3 bases and J shed 1 base, with 9 bases lying between them. The CDR3 region has the DNA TGTGCCAGCAGTGAGCTGGACAGCCAAGAGACCCAGTACTTC. Translation: CASSELDSQETQYF.

This chain links TRBV6-5 with TRBJ1-1; TRBD1 matches 7 bases. The V and J ends lost 6 bases and 2 bases, in that order; junction bases with no gene match: 9. The CDR3 spans 15 residues. Germline V gene data show CDR1 as MNHEY and CDR2 as SVGAGI. For the CDR3, the DNA is TGTGCCAGCAGCCCGGGACAGAGGGTAAACACTGAAGCTTTCTTT. Translation gives CASSPGQRVNTEAFF.

The chain uses TRBV9 and TRBJ2-3, with 10 positions matching TRBD2. Germline values: CDR1 SGDLS, CDR2 YYNGEE. This CDR3 contains 18 residues. Trimming took 3 bases from V and 4 from J; bases not matched to a gene: 14. The CDR3 nucleotides are TGTGCCAGCAGCGGACCTAACCTAGCGGGGGCCACCCCAGATACGCAGTATTTT. This gives the protein CASSGPNLAGATPDTQYF.

V gene TRBV19 combines with J gene TRBJ1-1, with D maybe TRBD1 (6 bases). V lost 6 bases to trimming and J lost 1 base, with 9 bases between them. The germline gives CDR1 LNHDA, CDR2 SQIVND (reference sequence). The length of the CDR3 is 13 residues. The CDR3 DNA follows: TGTGCCAGTAGGTCACAGGGGAACACTGAAGCTTTCTTT. Residues: CASRSQGNTEAFF.

The chain links TRBV7-9 to TRBJ2-7; tentative D call: TRBD2 (6 bases). The CDR3 contains 15 residues. V was cut by 6 bases and J by 6 bases, with 21 bases left in between. The germline CDR1 and CDR2 sequences are SEHNR and FQNEAQ (reference sequence). The CDR3 here is CASSFFSGTSGEQYF. The CDR3 region has the DNA TGTGCCAGCAGTTTTTTTAGCGGAACTTCGGGCGAGCAGTACTTC.

The chain uses TRBV10-3 and TRBJ2-7; TRBD2 matches 8 bases. Germline V CDR1 and CDR2: ENHRY, SYGVKD. The length of the CDR3 is 14 residues. V lost 3 bases and J lost 3; bases outside the gene matches: 4. CDR3 DNA sequence: TGTGCCATCAGTGATAGCGGGACCGACTACGAGCAGTACTTC. As protein: CAISDSGTDYEQYF.

This rearrangement joins TRBV18 to TRBJ1-1; D ambiguous. The CDR3 is made up of 16 amino acids. Trimming removed 0 bases at V and 0 bases at J, with 11 bases between. Germline CDR1 and CDR2: KGHSH and LQKENI. The CDR3 region is CASSPPAGSVNTEAFF. The CDR3 nucleotides read TGTGCCAGCTCACCACCGGCGGGGAGTGTGAACACTGAAGCTTTCTTT.

The V and J genes are TRBV5-4 and TRBJ2-7; 8 bases align to TRBD1. The CDR3 runs 13 residues. The V gene end was trimmed by 4 bases and the J gene end by 5 bases; junction bases not matched to a gene: 5. CDR1 is SGHNT, CDR2 YYREEE, per germline (reference sequence). The CDR3 loop reads CASSATGANEQYF. Written as DNA, the CDR3 is TGTGCCAGCAGCGCGACAGGGGCAAACGAGCAGTACTTC. The whole variable domain, remainder taken from reference TRBV5-4 and TRBJ2-7, is ETGVTQSPTHLIKTRGQQVTLRCSSQSGHNTVSWYQQALGQGPQFIFQYYREEENGRGNFPPRFSGLQFPNYSSELNVNALELDDSALYLCASSATGANEQYFGPGTRLTVT.

V usage is TRBV7-3 and J usage is TRBJ2-2, with TRBD2 matching 8 bases. The germline gives CDR1 SGHTA, CDR2 FQGTGA. The CDR3 spans 14 residues. With 6 bases clipped from V and 4 bases from J, the junction kept 4 bases outside the gene matches. The CDR3 region is CASRPTSVTGELFF. CDR3 nucleotide sequence: TGTGCCAGCAGGCCGACTAGCGTCACCGGGGAGCTGTTTTTT.

The chain couples TRBV19 to TRBJ1-5, with D hard to call. Germline lookup yields CDR1 LNHDA and CDR2 SQIVND (reference sequence). The CDR3 has 17 residues. Trimming pared 3 bases from V and 4 bases from J, leaving 19 bases between. Here the CDR3 reads CASSMLAAATTNQPQHF. CDR3 in DNA: TGTGCCAGTAGTATGTTAGCAGCGGCTACCACAAATCAGCCCCAGCATTTT.

The chain joins TRBV19 to TRBJ2-3; no reliable D call. The germline V gene encodes CDR1 LNHDA and CDR2 SQIVND (reference sequence). There are 14 residues in the CDR3. The germline V and J ends were trimmed by 5 bases and 1 base, with 10 bases remaining between them. CDR3: CASSHTRGTDTQYF. The CDR3 DNA follows: TGTGCCAGTAGTCATACGCGAGGCACAGATACGCAGTATTTT.

This clone has more than one count but fewer than ten. The chain combines TRBV4-1 with TRBJ2-3, with 7 nucleotides matching TRBD2. CDR1 and CDR2 (germline): MGHRA, YSYEKL. The CDR3 contains 15 residues. The V gene end was trimmed by 4 bases and the J gene end by 6 bases; junction bases not matched to a gene: 10. This CDR3 is CASSPHRRRGDTQYF. CDR3 bases: TGCGCCAGCAGCCCTCACCGCCGGCGGGGGGATACGCAGTATTTT.

The J gene is TRBJ2-1, the V gene TRBV28, with TRBD2 as a possible D gene (7 bases). V lost 5 bases and J 8 bases, leaving 19 bases between the germline ends. The CDR3 totals 15 residues. Germline CDR1 MDHEN, CDR2 SYDVKM. This chain's CDR3 is CASSIDATGGDEQFF. Here the CDR3 DNA reads TGTGCCAGCAGTATCGACGCTACGGGGGGCGATGAGCAGTTCTTC.

The chain uses TRBV14 and TRBJ2-7, with 8 bases identical to TRBD1. The CDR3 has 18 residues. CDR1 and CDR2 (germline): SGHDN, FVKESK. The junction had 13 bases not matched to a gene; V was cut back by 0 bases and J by 3 bases. The CDR3: CASSQESGGASWGYEQYF. The CDR3 bases are TGTGCCAGCAGCCAAGAATCAGGGGGCGCATCTTGGGGCTACGAGCAGTACTTC.

The gene calls are TRBV7-2 and TRBJ2-7, with D perhaps matching TRBD1 (5 bases). The CDR3 has 14 residues. CDR1 is SGHTA and CDR2 is FQGNSA in the germline V gene. V was clipped by 5 bases and J by 1 base, with 12 bases between them. CDR3 DNA sequence: TGTGCCAGCAGCACCCGACAGCCTTCCTACGAGCAGTACTTC. Its protein product is CASSTRQPSYEQYF.

Notes on this clone: Sequence at one end of the junction differs from germline and may be a read error. The chain combines TRBV6-2 or TRBV6-3 with TRBJ2-5, with D possibly being TRBD1 (7 bases). The CDR3 consists of 16 residues. Germline assignment: CDR1 MNHEY and CDR2 SVGEGT. The CDR3 bases are TGTGCCAGCAGCTACTCTAGTGGAGGGGGCGATGAGACCCAGTACTTC. Its protein product is CASSYSSGGGDETQYF.

The rearrangement links TRBV2 to TRBJ2-3, with D possibly being TRBD2 (6 bases). This CDR3 has 15 amino acids. Deletions cut 6 bases from V and 6 bases from J, with 19 bases between. Germline values: CDR1 SNHLY, CDR2 FYNNEI. The DNA for the CDR3 is TGTGCCAGCAGACGAAGAGGCCCTAGCGACGATACGCAGTATTTT. Its protein is CASRRRGPSDDTQYF.

The V and J genes are TRBV29-1 and TRBJ2-5; D might be TRBD1 (6 bases). V lost 7 bases, J lost 3 bases, and 9 bases lay in between. This CDR3 has 11 amino acids. Looked up from germline, CDR1 is SQVTM and CDR2 is ANQGSEA. The DNA for the CDR3 is TGCAGCGCCTCAGGGGAAGAGACCCAGTACTTC. It yields the protein CSASGEETQYF.

The chain combines TRBV6-5 with TRBJ1-2, with TRBD1 matching over 7 bases. Germline loops: CDR1 MNHEY, CDR2 SVGAGI. V was pared by 4 bases and J by 8 bases, with 13 bases of the junction left unmatched. The CDR3 runs to 15 residues. The CDR3 sequence is CASSWAEQGGRGYTF. CDR3 bases: TGTGCCAGCAGTTGGGCGGAGCAGGGGGGTAGGGGCTACACCTTC.

The chain combines TRBV18 with TRBJ2-3, with D uncertain. Germline V gene sequence: CDR1 KGHSH, CDR2 LQKENI. V lost 4 bases and J 4 bases, leaving 6 bases between the germline ends. The CDR3 is 12 residues long. This CDR3 is CASSLQADTQYF. CDR3 bases: TGTGCCAGCTCACTCCAGGCAGATACGCAGTATTTT.

This chain uses TRBV6-2 or TRBV6-3 with TRBJ2-7; possible D gene TRBD1, 6 bases. Germline values: CDR1 MNHEY, CDR2 SVGEGT. V was pared by 5 bases and J by 5 bases, with 16 bases between. This CDR3 region has 14 residues. Written as DNA, the CDR3 is TGTGCCAGCAGTAGGGGGACGCCTATCCACGAGCAGTACTTC. This translates into CASSRGTPIHEQYF.

The J gene is TRBJ2-1, the V gene TRBV18, with TRBD2 matching 12 bases. The length of the CDR3 is 16 residues. Germline CDR1 KGHSH, CDR2 LQKENI. V dropped 2 bases and J dropped 6; count of bases not matched to a gene: 5. The CDR3 loop is CASSPSPSGGANEQFF. The CDR3 region has the DNA TGTGCCAGCTCACCATCCCCTAGCGGGGGGGCCAATGAGCAGTTCTTC.

The V gene is TRBV6-2 or TRBV6-3, the J gene TRBJ2-4; possible D gene TRBD1, 6 bases. Between the trimmed V and J ends, which lost 6 bases and 8 bases, there was a span of 17 bases. The length of the CDR3 is 14 residues. Germline CDR1 MNHEY, CDR2 SVGEGT. The CDR3 nucleotides read TGTGCCAGCAGCCGACAGGTCCCTAGGGACATTCAGTACTTC. Residues: CASSRQVPRDIQYF.

V is TRBV19 and J is TRBJ2-1, with 8 bases matching TRBD1. V shed 6 bases and J 2 bases; nucleotides not matched to a gene: 6. The CDR3 is made up of 15 amino acids. Germline V gives CDR1 LNHDA, CDR2 SQIVND (reference sequence). CDR3 amino acids: CASRGGQVPYNEQFF. The CDR3 region has the DNA TGTGCCAGTAGAGGGGGACAGGTCCCCTACAATGAGCAGTTCTTC.

V is TRBV19 and J is TRBJ2-2; 7 positions agree with TRBD1. J lost 2 bases, V lost 6 bases, and 3 bases had no gene match. Germline loops: CDR1 LNHDA, CDR2 SQIVND (reference sequence). The CDR3 extends over 14 amino acids. The CDR3 DNA follows: TGTGCCAGTAGGACAGGGAGTAACACCGGGGAGCTGTTTTTT. This encodes CASRTGSNTGELFF.